The T cell receptor beta chain under discussion was sequenced for a study of human T cells and chemical hapten exposure. Notes on the study in general: No shift was seen in TCRs above 1 in 1000 frequency with DPC sensitization. Relative to controls, expanded TCRs formed significantly more large CDR3 similarity clusters.

V was trimmed by 5 bases and J by 2 bases, leaving 19 bases between them. CDR3 length: 17 amino acids. Germline CDR1 and CDR2: SGHVS and FQNEAQ. There are many counts of this clonotype. As yet, its antigen is unknown. Via MiXCR, TCRdb re-called the RACE reads, giving one row per CDR3 protein. The data contain roughly 60,000 distinct CDR3 sequences, roughly an eighth of them seen just once; the ten biggest clones take up 2% to 2.5%. Time point of the sample: patch test 3, about 24 weeks after DPC sensitization. Treatment noted: therapeutic diphenylcyclopropenone sensitization with weekly scalp DPC. The TCR comes from a man between 25 and 39 years old with alopecia areata. Some clones in this sample may be carry-over from other donors' samples. The V gene is TRBV7-8, the J gene TRBJ2-1, with no clear D. The sample consisted of whole blood, taken in connection with sensitization to the hapten diphenylcyclopropenone (DPC). The DNA for the CDR3 is TGTGCCAGCAGCCAGTATTTTGGGGAAACCACCTACAATGAGCAGTTCTTC. This encodes CASSQYFGETTYNEQFF.